This TCR beta chain comes out of a study of blood T cells in healthy people across ages. Background on the study: About one barcoded beta molecule per two T cells was the capture yield of template switching.

Whole-study results and caveats: No one knew whether donors had CMV, which possibly confounded expanded clonotype changes.

Comment on this clonotype: Its specificity is not known.

PCR was performed a second time for about 6 to 12 cycles using a sample-barcoded 5' primer and a J-beta primer mix. TCRdb recomputed calls from the 5' RACE reads with MiXCR, one row per CDR3 protein. This sample carries approximately 600,000 distinct CDR3 sequences, around three fifths of them seen once, and the ten largest clones take 30% to 45%. Sequenced input: blood. This clonotype was sampled from a man in his 60s in good health.

The CDR3 here is CASSQAGTSQETQYF. The DNA of the CDR3 is TGTGCCAGCAGCCAAGCCGGGACTAGCCAAGAGACCCAGTACTTC. The rearrangement uses TRBV7-2 and TRBJ2-5; 8 nucleotides match TRBD2. With V trimmed by 5 bases and J by 1 base, 6 bases remained unmatched. The CDR3 is 15 amino acids. The germline V gene has CDR1 SGHTA and CDR2 FQGNSA.